A single sample gave rise to the 27 T cell receptor beta chains below, sequenced in a study. TCRdb itself ran the RT-PCR reads through MiXCR, one entry per CDR3 protein. This sample has hundreds of thousands of distinct CDR3 sequences, with 12% to 15% found just once. Sample: memory CD4+ T cells from blood. The receptors were gathered from a female donor in good health, serving as a healthy control.

The J gene is TRBJ1-1, the V gene TRBV28; perhaps TRBD1 as D (5 bases). The ends were cut back, 7 bases at V and 4 bases at J, with 16 bases in the middle. This CDR3 has 14 amino acids. Germline lookup yields CDR1 MDHEN and CDR2 SYDVKM. CDR3 loop: CASTEFQGRTEAFF. For the CDR3, the DNA is TGTGCCAGCACCGAATTCCAGGGTCGCACTGAAGCTTTCTTT.

This clonotype was detected only a few times. The V gene is TRBV13, the J gene TRBJ2-7; 9 bases agree with TRBD1. J was trimmed by 9 bases and V by 6 bases; bases with no gene match: 9. Germline CDR1 PRHDT, CDR2 FYEKMQ (reference sequence). The CDR3 is made up of 13 amino acids. The CDR3 sequence is CASRDRGSSRQYF. In DNA form, the CDR3 reads TGTGCCAGCAGAGACAGGGGGTCTTCGCGGCAGTACTTC.

This clonotype was counted only a few times. The CDR3 loop reads CASSPSGTPSYNEQFF. As DNA, the CDR3 is TGTGCCAGCAGTCCGTCCGGGACTCCCTCCTACAATGAGCAGTTCTTC. The rearrangement uses TRBV28 and TRBJ2-1, with a weak D call TRBD2 (6 bases). The germline V gene has CDR1 MDHEN and CDR2 SYDVKM. Trimming left V 5 bases short and J 0 bases short, with 14 bases between. CDR3 length equals 16 residues. Full variable domain (remainder filled in from reference TRBV28 and TRBJ2-1): DVKVTQSSRYLVKRTGEKVFLECVQDMDHENMFWYRQDPGLGLRLIYFSYDVKMKEKGDIPEGYSVSREKKERFSLILESASTNQTSMYLCASSPSGTPSYNEQFFGPGTRLTVL.

The sample holds a few counts of this clonotype. The chain combines TRBV20-1 with TRBJ2-7; 7 bases fit TRBD1. Germline V gene sequence: CDR1 DFQATT, CDR2 SNEGSKA (reference sequence). The CDR3 spans 12 residues. CDR3 bases: TGCAGCTGGACAGGCGACGTCTACGAGCAGTACTTC. It yields the protein CSWTGDVYEQYF.

The chain recombines TRBV5-4 with TRBJ2-1; TRBD2 aligns across 13 bases. V gave up 0 bases and J gave up 12 bases; unmatched junction bases: 6. Germline loops: CDR1 SGHNT, CDR2 YYREEE (reference sequence). This CDR3 spans 15 amino acids. The CDR3 nucleotides read TGTGCCAGCAGCTTGGGAGGGACTAGCGGGATCTCGCAGTTCTTC. The encoded protein is CASSLGGTSGISQFF.

The chain is built from TRBV7-8 and TRBJ2-7; tentative D call: TRBD2 (6 bases). Per germline, CDR1 SGHVS and CDR2 FQNEAQ. The V gene lost 5 bases and the J gene lost 8 bases, with 19 bases spanning the gap. The CDR3 is 14 amino acids. CDR3 nucleotide sequence: TGTGCCAGCAGCCCTCGGGAGTCAGTCCTCAAGCAGTACTTC. As protein: CASSPRESVLKQYF.

There are many counts of this clonotype. The chain joins TRBV29-1 to TRBJ2-7; D is tentatively TRBD1 or TRBD2 (5 bases each). Per germline, CDR1 SQVTM and CDR2 ANQGSEA. This CDR3 spans 13 amino acids. V lost 5 bases and J 2 bases, leaving 13 bases between the germline ends. The CDR3 reads CSVNRDGTYEQYF. CDR3 nucleotides: TGCAGCGTTAATAGGGACGGCACCTACGAGCAGTACTTC.

This clonotype was counted between two and nine times. The gene calls are TRBV6-6 and TRBJ1-5; 7 bases are shared with TRBD1. The V and J ends lost 2 bases and 0 bases, in that order; junction bases with no gene match: 4. This CDR3 is built from 16 residues. In germline, CDR1 is MNHNY, CDR2 SVGAGI (reference sequence). Here the CDR3 reads CASSYPGQASNQPQHF. DNA for the CDR3: TGTGCCAGCAGTTACCCCGGACAGGCTAGCAATCAGCCCCAGCATTTT.

In this sample, this clonotype turned up a few times. The V gene is TRBV6-1, the J gene TRBJ2-7, with D perhaps TRBD1 or TRBD2 (5 bases each). CDR1 and CDR2 from the germline V gene are MNHNS and SASEGT. V lost 1 base to trimming and J lost 5 bases, with 9 bases between them. This CDR3 contains 13 residues. In DNA form, the CDR3 reads TGTGCCAGCAGTGAAGGAGGGGCTCACGAGCAGTACTTC. This translates into CASSEGGAHEQYF.

This chain connects TRBV29-1 to TRBJ1-1; 8 nucleotides match TRBD1. This CDR3 has 13 amino acids. The germline gives CDR1 SQVTM, CDR2 ANQGSEA. Unmatched junction bases numbered 5, after V lost 4 bases and J lost 4 bases. The CDR3 reads CSVGMDRATEAFF. CDR3 DNA: TGCAGCGTTGGGATGGACAGGGCCACTGAAGCTTTCTTT.

The rearrangement links TRBV30 to TRBJ1-1; D ambiguous. The V gene lost 3 bases and the J gene lost 3 bases, with 17 bases spanning the gap. The CDR3 contains 15 residues. CDR1 and CDR2 from the germline V gene are GTSNPN and SVGIG (reference sequence). This chain's CDR3 is CAWRWWQEVDTEAFF. CDR3 DNA: TGTGCCTGGAGGTGGTGGCAGGAGGTGGACACTGAAGCTTTCTTT.

This clonotype was detected only a few times. The rearrangement links TRBV9 to TRBJ1-2, with TRBD1 identical over 9 bases. The trim removed 4 bases at V and 8 bases at J, leaving 18 bases unmatched. In germline, CDR1 is SGDLS, CDR2 YYNGEE. The CDR3 length is 17 residues. For the CDR3, the DNA is TGTGCCAGCAGCCTAGACATCTCGGGACAGGGTTGGTTCGGCTACACCTTC. This encodes CASSLDISGQGWFGYTF.

In the case of this clonotype: The DNA is left out, because the CDR3 cannot be placed on it with certainty; the CDR3 is given as TCRdb lists it. The V call is TRBV12-1, the J call TRBJ2-4; the table's D call, TRBD1, has no DNA check behind it. TRBV12-1 is tagged as a pseudogene. The CDR3 region is 21 residues in length, termini included. CDR3: CASSFGSGTATNNNLQTIQYF.

The J gene is TRBJ2-1, the V gene TRBV24-1, with 8 bases matching TRBD1. Germline V lookup: CDR1 KGHDR, CDR2 SFDVKD. The V gene end was trimmed by 9 bases and the J gene end by 5 bases; junction bases not matched to a gene: 8. The length of the CDR3 is 14 residues. CDR3 in amino acids: CATGLGQGDNEQFF. The CDR3 region has the DNA TGTGCCACCGGGCTAGGACAGGGTGACAATGAGCAGTTCTTC.

This clonotype was counted ten times or more. The rearrangement joins TRBV7-8 to TRBJ1-5; no clear D gene. In germline, CDR1 is SGHVS, CDR2 FQNEAQ. Deletions cut 1 base from V and 3 bases from J, with 10 bases between. The CDR3 runs to 15 residues. The chain's CDR3 is CASSLGLEVNQPQHF. CDR3 DNA: TGTGCCAGCAGCTTAGGTCTGGAGGTCAATCAGCCCCAGCATTTT.

There are a few counts of this clonotype. This rearrangement joins TRBV5-1 to TRBJ1-4; the match to TRBD1 covers 7 bases. Germline assignment: CDR1 SGHRS and CDR2 YFSETQ. V lost 4 bases to trimming and J lost 3 bases; unmatched junction nucleotides: 3. This CDR3 has 14 amino acids. In DNA, the CDR3 is TGCGCCAGCAGCGGACAGGACCCTAATGAAAAACTGTTTTTT. Translating it yields CASSGQDPNEKLFF.

The gene calls are TRBV12-3 or TRBV12-4 and TRBJ1-2; 12 bases fit TRBD1. The CDR3 loop spans 17 amino acids. V was clipped by 2 bases and J by 2 bases; unmatched bases: 6. CDR3: CASSLSGTGGANYGYTF. The CDR3 DNA is TGTGCCAGCAGTTTATCAGGGACAGGGGGCGCGAACTATGGCTACACCTTC.

The sample holds a few counts of this clonotype. The chain combines TRBV24-1 with TRBJ2-7; D remains unclear. Trimming cost V 2 bases and J 1 base, with 5 bases left between them. The length of the CDR3 is 13 residues. Looked up from germline, CDR1 is KGHDR and CDR2 is SFDVKD. Here the CDR3 DNA reads TGTGCCACCAGTGATTCGGCTTCCTACGAGCAGTACTTC. Protein: CATSDSASYEQYF.

There are a few counts of this clonotype. The chain couples TRBV4-3 to TRBJ1-1; possible D gene TRBD1, 5 bases. Germline V gene sequence: CDR1 LGHNA, CDR2 YSLEER. V was pared by 4 bases and J by 3 bases, with 18 bases between. This CDR3 region has 16 residues. In DNA form, the CDR3 reads TGCGCCAGCAGCCCCGGGACCCCGGGTCGGGACACTGAAGCTTTCTTT. Its translation: CASSPGTPGRDTEAFF.

This clonotype was counted between two and nine times. This chain uses TRBV24-1 with TRBJ1-1, with 9 bases lining up with TRBD1. V shed 2 bases, J shed 1 base, and the junction held 7 bases outside the gene matches. The CDR3 is 17 amino acids. Germline V gene data show CDR1 as KGHDR and CDR2 as SFDVKD. CDR3 loop: CATSDSSRTGENTEAFF. In DNA form, the CDR3 reads TGTGCCACCAGTGATTCTTCAAGGACAGGGGAGAACACTGAAGCTTTCTTT.

The genes are TRBV24-1 and TRBJ2-1, with 10 bases that match TRBD1. With 4 bases clipped from V and 8 bases from J, the junction kept 7 bases outside the gene matches. This CDR3 region has 15 residues. Germline lookup yields CDR1 KGHDR and CDR2 SFDVKD. CDR3 sequence reads: CATSDPGQGIDEQFF. CDR3 coding DNA: TGTGCCACCAGTGACCCGGGACAGGGGATCGATGAGCAGTTCTTC.

V is TRBV20-1 and J is TRBJ1-3; no clear D gene. The CDR3 length is 15 residues. The V end was cut by 0 bases, the J end by 1 base, with 10 bases between. The V gene's germline CDR1 is DFQATT and CDR2 SNEGSKA (reference sequence). The CDR3 loop is CSARDVTESGNTIYF. Here the CDR3 DNA reads TGCAGTGCTAGAGATGTTACAGAGTCTGGAAACACCATATATTTT.

This clonotype showed up just a few times. The chain couples TRBV6-6 to TRBJ1-1, with D possibly matching TRBD1 (6 bases). Germline CDR1 reads MNHNY; CDR2 reads SVGAGI (reference sequence). V lost 2 bases and J lost 2, with 12 bases in between. The CDR3 runs to 15 residues. CDR3 nucleotides: TGTGCCAGCAGTTACCCCGGGGGCACTAACACTGAAGCTTTCTTT. This encodes CASSYPGGTNTEAFF.

This clonotype was picked up a small number of times. The chain joins TRBV9 to TRBJ2-3, with 13 bases matching TRBD2. The CDR3 loop spans 17 amino acids. Per germline, CDR1 SGDLS and CDR2 YYNGEE. The ends lost 4 bases at V and 5 bases at J; junction bases unmatched: 10. The DNA for the CDR3 is TGTGCCAGCAGCTACACTAGCGGGAGGGCCCCTGAAGATACGCAGTATTTT. Translated, it gives CASSYTSGRAPEDTQYF.

The table lists this clonotype with a few counts. The V call is TRBV5-1, the J call TRBJ2-3; possibly TRBD1 or TRBD2 for D (6 bases each). CDR1 and CDR2 from the germline V gene are SGHRS and YFSETQ. V was cut by 1 base and J by 5 bases, with 11 bases left in between. This CDR3 has 14 residues. The CDR3 loop is CASSLWGAGDTQYF. Written as DNA, the CDR3 is TGCGCCAGCAGCTTGTGGGGGGCTGGAGATACGCAGTATTTT.

This chain connects TRBV29-1 to TRBJ1-4; the D is unclear. The V gene lost 5 bases and the J gene lost 0 bases, with 13 bases spanning the gap. Germline loops: CDR1 SQVTM, CDR2 ANQGSEA. The CDR3 is 15 residues long. The CDR3 coding sequence is TGCAGCGTTCGCGCCTCGGCAACAACTAATGAAAAACTGTTTTTT. Encoded protein: CSVRASATTNEKLFF.

This clonotype was seen only a few times. This chain uses TRBV5-4 with TRBJ2-7; D gene unclear. Trimming left V 2 bases short and J 8 bases short, with 8 bases between. Per the germline V gene, CDR1 is SGHNT and CDR2 is YYREEE (reference sequence). This CDR3 comprises 11 residues. CDR3 region: CASSLLKKQYF. For the CDR3, the DNA is TGTGCCAGCAGCTTATTGAAAAAGCAGTACTTC.